This passage covers 5 T cell receptor beta chains from one sample sequenced in a study of Ad26.COV2.S vaccination and SARS-CoV-2 variants. Treatment indicated: over 15 received Ad26.COV2.S at low or high dose, single or two shots; 5 received placebo; per-sample allocation not given. Sampling happened 63 days after the first vaccine or placebo injection. Clones were sequenced by immunoSEQ multiplex PCR, and TCRdb holds only the in-frame ones, with some missing. The sample has hundreds of thousands of clones; roughly 90% are singletons. The sample consisted of peripheral blood, taken in a trial of Ad26.COV2.S vaccine versus placebo. The receptors derive from a person aged 18 to 65 who received the Ad26.COV2.S COVID-19 vaccine or a placebo.

The chain recombines TRBV6-5 with TRBJ1-6, with D perhaps matching TRBD1 (5 bases). Trimming took off 6 bases at V and 6 bases at J, with 15 bases between the two ends. The CDR3 contains 15 residues. Germline lookup yields CDR1 MNHEY and CDR2 SVGAGI. The CDR3 loop reads CASRRTWGGNSPLHF. In DNA, the CDR3 is TGTGCCAGCAGACGGACATGGGGAGGTAATTCACCCCTCCACTTT.

V is TRBV24-1 and J is TRBJ1-4, with 7 bases identical to TRBD1. CDR3 length equals 17 residues. V dropped 5 bases and J dropped 0; count of bases not matched to a gene: 8. Germline V gives CDR1 KGHDR, CDR2 SFDVKD. The CDR3 loop is CATSGPGQLATNEKLFF. Written as DNA, the CDR3 is TGTGCCACCAGTGGGCCGGGACAGCTTGCAACTAATGAAAAACTGTTTTTT.

The chain couples TRBV6-5 to TRBJ1-1; 7 positions agree with TRBD1. The V gene end was trimmed by 7 bases and the J gene end by 3 bases; junction bases not matched to a gene: 8. The CDR3 sequence is 14 residues long. Germline CDR1 reads MNHEY; CDR2 reads SVGAGI. CDR3 bases: TGTGCCAGCACCGAGAGAGGGGGCTACACTGAAGCTTTCTTT. This translates into CASTERGGYTEAFF.

The chain has TRBV10-3 and TRBJ2-6, with 9 bases fitting TRBD1. The CDR3 length is 16 residues. The V gene's germline CDR1 is ENHRY and CDR2 SYGVKD. J gave up 1 base and V 6 bases, and 4 bases lay outside the gene matches. The CDR3: CAISTGTGSGANVLTF. The CDR3 DNA is TGTGCCATCAGCACCGGGACAGGGTCTGGGGCCAACGTCCTGACTTTC.

A few counts support this clone. The rearrangement joins TRBV30 to TRBJ1-6, with D tentatively TRBD1 (5 bases). Looked up from germline, CDR1 is GTSNPN and CDR2 is SVGIG (reference sequence). Trimming shortened V by 0 bases and J by 11 bases, and 11 bases separated the two germline ends. This CDR3 region has 13 residues. The CDR3 coding sequence is TGTGCCTGGAGTGTAGGGGATTATGCACCCCTCCACTTT. Protein sequence: CAWSVGDYAPLHF.